The source of this T cell receptor (beta chain) is a study of T cells expressing NK-cell markers. Study details: It was sorted CD3+CD56+NKG2C+, CD3+CD56+NKG2C- and CD3+CD56-NKG2C+ T cells that supplied the TCR beta repertoires. Study-level results: Questions lingered over whether expanded NKG2C+ T cell clones were HCMV-specific. The study found these clonotypes also leading the CD3+CD56-NKG2C+ fraction in a few donors.

Germline loops: CDR1 KGHSH, CDR2 LQKENI. The CDR3 spans 16 residues. One entry per CDR3 protein, without DNA, is what TCRdb gives after re-calling the 5' RACE reads. Its listing shows approximately 440,000 distinct CDR3 sequences. Notes on this clonotype: The target antigen is unknown.

This clonotype originated in a woman aged 50 to 65 in good health. The chain carries TRBV18 and TRBJ2-5; TCRdb gives TRBD2 as the D gene, but with no DNA this cannot be confirmed. Sequenced sample: blood T cells: a sorted CD56 or NKG2C T cell subset, CD4+ or CD8+ T cells, or bulk PBMC T cells (not recorded which). The CDR3 region is CASSPPGSGVQETQYF.